This T cell receptor (beta chain) was found in a study of CD8 T cells in Susac syndrome. Study-level background: Patients with Susac syndrome, at blood draw, were therapy-naive, on corticosteroids, or on intravenous immunoglobulin alone. Overall study results and limits: Susac-specific public clones were found in both the total CD8+ and the CD8+ TEMRA repertoires, with under 20 in the former and about 5 in the latter. Clonal expansion was present among Susac CD8+ cells. This expansion reached its peak in TEMRA cells and in active patients.

Random hexamers served to reverse transcribe roughly 0.45 to 1 ug RNA. TCR beta CDR3 was amplified by immunoSEQ covering 54 Vbeta and 13 Jbeta. A single record per CDR3 protein comes from TCRdb applying MiXCR to the immunoSEQ multiplex PCR reads. The data contain 65,000 to 85,000 distinct CDR3 sequences, approximately 93% of them singletons. Points on this clonotype: The antigen is undetermined.

Germline V lookup: CDR1 DFQATT, CDR2 SNEGSKA (reference sequence). The length of the CDR3 is 17 residues. V was pared by 6 bases and J by 8 bases, with 16 bases of the junction left unmatched. Input material: CD8+ T cells from PBMCs. The chain is built from TRBV20-1 and TRBJ2-1; 13 positions agree with TRBD2. This receptor was taken from a human donor with Susac syndrome. The CDR3 here is CSASPRRLAGGLDEQFF. In DNA form, the CDR3 reads TGCAGTGCGAGCCCCCGCCGACTAGCGGGAGGTTTGGATGAGCAGTTCTTC.